The 28 T cell receptor beta chains in this list originate from one sample, sequenced in a study of T cells in Graves' hyperthyroidism and ophthalmopathy. RNA transcripts yielded amplified TCR beta CDR3 regions. The HTBI primer set drove a first-round RT-PCR of the TCR CDR3. TCRdb re-analysed the multiplex PCR reads in MiXCR, keeping a single row per CDR3 protein. The profile shows more than 500,000 distinct CDR3 sequences, roughly 14% of them singletons. The specimen was blood. The receptor source for this set is a woman aged 40-49 years with Graves' ophthalmopathy.

This clonotype was detected many times. The gene calls are TRBV28 and TRBJ1-1, with D hard to call. The CDR3 has 14 amino acids. CDR1 and CDR2 from the germline V gene are MDHEN and SYDVKM. V was clipped by 1 base and J by 2 bases, with 8 bases between them. The CDR3 nucleotides read TGTGCCAGCAGTTTATTAATAGGAAACACTGAAGCTTTCTTT. Its protein is CASSLLIGNTEAFF.

A few counts support this clonotype. V usage is TRBV5-5 and J usage is TRBJ1-1; D uncertain. Germline V CDR1 and CDR2: SGHKS, YYEKEE (reference sequence). Trimming removed 9 bases at V and 7 bases at J, with 7 bases between. The CDR3 length is 9 residues. CDR3 coding DNA: TGTGCCAAAAGTCATGAAGCTTTCTTT. It is translated as CAKSHEAFF.

The CDR3 loop is CSVPEGTGDAYNSPLHF. The CDR3 DNA sequence: TGCAGTGTTCCGGAAGGGACAGGGGATGCCTATAATTCACCCCTCCACTTT. V and J are TRBV20-1 and TRBJ1-6, with 10 bases lining up with TRBD1. The germline gives CDR1 DFQATT, CDR2 SNEGSKA (reference sequence). J was trimmed by 2 bases and V by 7 bases; bases with no gene match: 11. The CDR3 extends over 17 amino acids.

This clonotype came up a few times. The genes are TRBV19 and TRBJ2-4; 9 bases are shared with TRBD1. Trimming took 6 bases from V and 4 from J; bases not matched to a gene: 4. Germline CDR1 reads LNHDA; CDR2 reads SQIVND (reference sequence). The CDR3 runs 14 residues. The CDR3 protein is CASRGTGTKNIQYF. The CDR3, as DNA: TGTGCCAGTAGGGGGACAGGGACAAAAAACATTCAGTACTTC.

In this sample, this clonotype turned up many times. This rearrangement joins TRBV29-1 to TRBJ2-7, with D tentatively TRBD1 (6 bases). V was trimmed by 3 bases and J by 6 bases, leaving 9 bases between them. Germline values: CDR1 SQVTM, CDR2 ANQGSEA. CDR3 length equals 11 residues. The CDR3, as DNA: TGCAGCGTTGATGCAGGGGTCGAGCAGTACTTC. Translated: CSVDAGVEQYF.

This clonotype was observed a few times. The chain employs TRBV20-1 and TRBJ2-3; a weak D match, TRBD2 (6 bases). Deletions cut 5 bases from V and 0 bases from J, with 18 bases between. Germline CDR1 reads DFQATT; CDR2 reads SNEGSKA (reference sequence). The CDR3 is made up of 16 amino acids. The CDR3 protein is CSAFDLAATSTDTQYF. The CDR3 DNA is TGCAGTGCTTTTGACTTAGCGGCTACCAGCACAGATACGCAGTATTTT.

This clonotype was counted many times. The chain joins TRBV12-3 or TRBV12-4 to TRBJ1-1; D ambiguous. This CDR3 is 13 amino acids long. V was trimmed by 6 bases and J by 1 base, leaving 9 bases between them. This CDR3 is CASRLNRNTEAFF. In nucleotides, the CDR3 is TGTGCCAGCAGACTAAATCGGAACACTGAAGCTTTCTTT.

At least ten counts were recorded for this clonotype. The chain is built from TRBV7-2 and TRBJ1-1, with D perhaps matching TRBD1 (5 bases). The CDR3 totals 13 residues. V dropped 2 bases and J dropped 6 bases, with 10 bases sitting between them. Germline-derived CDR1 and CDR2 are SGHTA and FQGNSA. The CDR3 DNA reads TGTGCCAGCAGCTTATTAGGGACCGCTGAAGCTTTCTTT. This translates into CASSLLGTAEAFF.

The CDR3 region is CASSLNWNQIREQYF. The CDR3 DNA sequence: TGTGCCAGCAGCTTAAATTGGAACCAAATTCGGGAGCAGTACTTC. The chain recombines TRBV7-2 with TRBJ2-7, with no clear D. This CDR3 comprises 15 residues. CDR1 is SGHTA and CDR2 is FQGNSA in the germline V gene. V was shortened by 2 bases and J by 7 bases, with 18 bases between the two germline ends.

This clonotype was counted ten times or more. The V and J genes are TRBV29-1 and TRBJ1-1; 10 bases align to TRBD1. Germline V gene lookup returns CDR1 SQVTM and CDR2 ANQGSEA. The CDR3 loop spans 15 amino acids. J gave up 4 bases and V 6 bases, and 11 bases lay outside the gene matches. CDR3 protein: CSVSTDRGRLTEAFF. The CDR3 DNA reads as TGCAGCGTCTCAACTGACAGGGGGCGGCTCACTGAAGCTTTCTTT.

Many counts were recorded for this clonotype. This chain links TRBV6-4 with TRBJ2-7, with 11 nucleotides matching TRBD2. The V gene's germline CDR1 is MRHNA and CDR2 SNTAGT. The CDR3 totals 18 residues. Trimming removed 9 bases from V and 2 bases from J; junction bases left unmatched: 18. CDR3 protein: CASETTSGDTITTYEQYF. The CDR3 nucleotides are TGTGCCAGTGAAACGACTAGCGGGGATACCATTACCACCTACGAGCAGTACTTC.

This clonotype was recorded many times. The chain employs TRBV6-2 or TRBV6-3 and TRBJ2-7; TRBD2 might be the D (5 bases). The germline gives CDR1 MNHEY, CDR2 SVGEGT. V was trimmed by 3 bases and J by 3 bases, leaving 12 bases between them. There are 14 residues in the CDR3. This CDR3 reads CASSYASLVYEQYF. In nucleotides, the CDR3 is TGTGCCAGCAGTTATGCTAGCTTGGTCTACGAGCAGTACTTC.

This clonotype has a handful of counts. Possible read error: a much larger clone is one base away. The chain employs TRBV6-2 or TRBV6-3 and TRBJ2-1; D call uncertain. The CDR3 totals 14 residues. V dropped 2 bases and J dropped 6 bases, with 11 bases sitting between them. Germline-derived CDR1 and CDR2 are MNHEY and SVGEGT. In DNA form, the CDR3 reads TGTGCCAGCAGTTACCAGTCAGCGCGCAATGAGCAGTTCTTC. Amino acid sequence: CASSYQSARNEQFF.

There are many counts of this clonotype. The V gene is TRBV30, the J gene TRBJ1-6; 8 positions agree with TRBD1. From germline, CDR1 is GTSNPN and CDR2 SVGIG (reference sequence). V trimming: 7 bases; J trimming: 5 bases; junction bases outside the gene matches: 4. The CDR3 runs to 13 residues. The CDR3 DNA sequence: TGTGCCTCACCGGGACAGGATAATTCACCCCTCCACTTT. Translation: CASPGQDNSPLHF. Combining the CDR3 with reference TRBV30 and TRBJ1-6 gives the whole variable domain SQTIHQWPATLVQPVGSPLSLECTVEGTSNPNLYWYRQAAGRGLQLLFYSVGIGQISSEVPQNLSASRPQDRQFILSSKKLLLSDSGFYLCASPGQDNSPLHFGNGTRLTVT.

In its sample, this clonotype was seen many times. It is likely a read error, because the conserved phenylalanine at the end of the CDR3 is missing. The chain uses TRBV6-5 and TRBJ1-1; TRBD1 might be the D (6 bases). The germline gives CDR1 MNHEY, CDR2 SVGAGI. The CDR3 covers 15 residues. Trimming removed 0 bases at V and 4 bases at J, with 12 bases between. The CDR3 nucleotides read TGTGCCAGCAGTTACTCAGGGGGGCATGGCACTGAAGCTTTCCTT. Translated, it gives CASSYSGGHGTEAFL.

This clonotype was counted ten times or more. The V and J genes are TRBV25-1 and TRBJ1-6; the D is unclear. From germline, CDR1 is MGHDK and CDR2 SYGVNS. Trimming cost V 0 bases and J 4 bases, with 10 bases left between them. This CDR3 comprises 16 residues. The CDR3 loop reads CASSEYSPVYNSPLHF. In nucleotides, the CDR3 is TGTGCCAGCAGTGAATATTCACCCGTGTATAATTCACCCCTCCACTTT.

This chain uses TRBV6-2 or TRBV6-3 with TRBJ2-7, with TRBD1 matching over 8 bases. The V and J ends lost 8 bases and 2 bases, in that order; junction bases with no gene match: 5. Germline V gene data show CDR1 as MNHEY and CDR2 as SVGEGT. This CDR3 contains 13 residues. The CDR3 loop reads CASWTGTTYEQYF. In DNA, the CDR3 is TGTGCCAGCTGGACAGGGACCACCTACGAGCAGTACTTC.

Details on this clonotype: Since a much larger clone is just one base distant, this may be a read error. The rearrangement links TRBV7-9 to TRBJ2-5, with D possibly being TRBD1 or TRBD2 (6 bases each). The CDR3 extends over 10 amino acids. Germline CDR1 SEHNR, CDR2 FQNEAQ (reference sequence). The CDR3 loop reads CAGGSEPQYF. CDR3 sequence (DNA): TGTGCAGGGGGGTCGGAGCCCCAGTACTTC.

V usage is TRBV6-1 and J usage is TRBJ1-3; 7 bases match TRBD1. This CDR3 region has 15 residues. Trimming at V came to 5 bases and at J to 2 bases, leaving 6 bases not matched to a gene. Germline CDR1 MNHNS, CDR2 SASEGT. The CDR3 here is CASSQDRSPGNTIYF. The DNA of the CDR3 is TGTGCCAGCAGTCAGGACAGGAGCCCTGGAAACACCATATATTTT.

This clonotype was seen ten or more times. V is TRBV7-2 and J is TRBJ2-4, with D perhaps given as TRBD1 or TRBD2 (5 bases each). Trimming removed 0 bases from V and 5 bases from J, with 5 bases in between. Germline V gene lookup returns CDR1 SGHTA and CDR2 FQGNSA. The CDR3 totals 13 residues. The CDR3 loop reads CASSLAGENIQYF. Here the CDR3 DNA reads TGTGCCAGCAGCTTAGCGGGGGAAAACATTCAGTACTTC.

Here the CDR3 DNA reads TGTGCCAGCAGCGCGGGACAGGGGGGAGACTACACCTTC. This codes for CASSAGQGGDYTF. The chain carries TRBV7-2 and TRBJ1-2, with 11 bases matching TRBD1. The germline CDR1 and CDR2 sequences are SGHTA and FQGNSA. With 5 bases clipped from V and 10 bases from J, the junction kept 6 bases outside the gene matches. This CDR3 is built from 13 residues.

This clonotype was observed many times. The gene calls are TRBV5-1 and TRBJ2-7, with D possibly matching TRBD1 (6 bases). The germline gives CDR1 SGHRS, CDR2 YFSETQ. Trimming pared 5 bases from V and 2 bases from J, leaving 11 bases between. The CDR3 totals 13 residues. The chain's CDR3 is CASRRTEAYEQYF. DNA of the CDR3: TGCGCCAGCAGGAGGACAGAAGCCTACGAGCAGTACTTC.

This clonotype was counted at least ten times. The chain carries TRBV27 and TRBJ2-7; a possible D gene is TRBD2 (6 bases). The CDR3 covers 14 residues. V was clipped by 3 bases and J by 2 bases, with 11 bases between them. In germline, CDR1 is MNHEY, CDR2 SMNVEV (reference sequence). The CDR3 region has the DNA TGTGCCAGCAGTTTCGGGGGAGTTGCCTACGAGCAGTACTTC. It specifies CASSFGGVAYEQYF.

This clonotype came up many times. This rearrangement joins TRBV20-1 to TRBJ1-2; perhaps TRBD1 as D (5 bases). This CDR3 comprises 10 residues. Germline CDR1 DFQATT, CDR2 SNEGSKA (reference sequence). The CDR3 here is CTGDGYGYTF. The CDR3 coding sequence is TGCACCGGGGACGGGTATGGCTACACCTTC.

The table lists this clonotype with many counts. V usage is TRBV20-1 and J usage is TRBJ2-4; TRBD2 matches 7 bases. Germline V gene data show CDR1 as DFQATT and CDR2 as SNEGSKA (reference sequence). This CDR3 spans 12 amino acids. Germline trimming cut 6 bases from V and 8 bases from J; bases unmatched to any gene: 7. In nucleotides, the CDR3 is TGCAGTGCAGCGGGACCTGGAGACATTCAGTACTTC. Its translation: CSAAGPGDIQYF.

The chain carries TRBV19 and TRBJ2-2; D is possibly TRBD1 (5 bases). CDR1 LNHDA and CDR2 SQIVND come from the germline V gene (reference sequence). The CDR3 loop spans 15 amino acids. V was shortened by 8 bases and J by 4 bases, with 17 bases between the two germline ends. The CDR3 DNA reads as TGTGCCAGTCAAAATCTAGGACAATTCACCGGGGAGCTGTTTTTT. Protein sequence: CASQNLGQFTGELFF. The full variable domain, its missing parts supplied by reference TRBV19 and TRBJ2-2, is DGGITQSPKYLFRKEGQNVTLSCEQNLNHDAMYWYRQDPGQGLRLIYYSQIVNDFQKGDIAEGYSVSREKKESFPLTVTSAQKNPTAFYLCASQNLGQFTGELFFGEGSRLTVL.

Ten or more counts support this clonotype. The CDR3 nucleotides are TGCAGTGCTAGGCCTTCGGGGCTCGAGGCCGGGGAGCTGTTTTTT. This codes for CSARPSGLEAGELFF. The J gene is TRBJ2-2, the V gene TRBV20-1, with D tentatively TRBD1 or TRBD2 (5 bases each). V was clipped by 3 bases and J by 6 bases, with 17 bases between them. Germline V lookup: CDR1 DFQATT, CDR2 SNEGSKA (reference sequence). The CDR3 totals 15 residues.

The rearrangement links TRBV12-3 or TRBV12-4 to TRBJ1-1; no firm D call. V lost 2 bases and J 6 bases, leaving 10 bases between the germline ends. The length of the CDR3 is 13 residues. CDR3 region: CASSLSRWAEAFF. Written as DNA, the CDR3 is TGTGCCAGCAGTTTATCAAGGTGGGCTGAAGCTTTCTTT.